This TCR beta chain was observed in a study of beta chain features in type 1 diabetes. General study points: For Type 1 diabetes patients, all four CD4+ subsets carried TCRB CDR3s that were moderately but significantly shorter. Sequencing used cDNA, and cells with high TCR expression could therefore be over-represented.

As for this clone: Its antigen is as yet unknown.

The CDR3 spans 15 residues. The germline V and J ends were trimmed by 0 bases and 6 bases, with 14 bases remaining between them. Germline V lookup: CDR1 LGHNA, CDR2 YSLEER. The sequenced template was cDNA made from the entire isolated RNA. TCRdb's table, derived via immunoSEQ multiplex PCR, lists solely in-frame clones and lacks some. Seen here are 300,000 to 450,000 clones, 10% to 15% observed once, and the top ten hold 0.0095% to 0.013%. V and J are TRBV4-3 and TRBJ1-2; D remains unclear. The sequencing sample was made of naive CD4+ T cells from blood. This clonotype originated in a woman aged 18-30 years with type 1 diabetes. CDR3 region: CASSQDRWAVNGYTF. In nucleotides, the CDR3 is TGCGCCAGCAGCCAAGATAGATGGGCCGTGAATGGCTACACCTTC.